Listed here is a single T cell receptor beta chain. What it binds is not known. These data originate in a study of shared clonotypes between healthy human individuals. Study observations and caveats: Clonotypes shared by all four donors outscored non-shared clonotypes in generation probability.

Here immunoSEQ multiplex PCR was the method, and the copy in TCRdb shows in-frame clones only, minus some. The repertoire holds millions of clones, with approximately 95% as singletons. The CDR3 consists of 16 residues. Trimming pared 8 bases from V and 6 bases from J, leaving 26 bases between. CDR1 and CDR2 (germline): SQVTM, ANQGSEA. The chain joins TRBV29-1 to TRBJ1-5; D is possibly TRBD1 (5 bases). This TCR came from a man aged 18 to 29 in good health. Some clones in this sample may be carry-over from other donors' samples. The sample taken for sequencing was naive CD4+ T cells from PBMCs. The subset here: CD45RA+ positively selected. DNA for the CDR3: TGCAGCAGCGGGCTGGCCCTAGCGGGGCTGTGTCAGCCCCAGCATTTT. Its translation is CSSGLALAGLCQPQHF.